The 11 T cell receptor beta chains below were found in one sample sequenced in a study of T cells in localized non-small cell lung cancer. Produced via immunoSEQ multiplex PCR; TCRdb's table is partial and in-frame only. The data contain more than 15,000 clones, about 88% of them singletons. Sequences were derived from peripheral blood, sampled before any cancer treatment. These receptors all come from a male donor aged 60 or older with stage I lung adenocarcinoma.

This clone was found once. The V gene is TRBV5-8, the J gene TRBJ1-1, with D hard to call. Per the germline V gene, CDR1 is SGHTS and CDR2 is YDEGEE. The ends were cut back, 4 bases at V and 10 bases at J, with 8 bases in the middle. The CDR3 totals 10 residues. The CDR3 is CASSLHSAFF. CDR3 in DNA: TGTGCCAGCAGCCTTCATTCAGCTTTCTTT.

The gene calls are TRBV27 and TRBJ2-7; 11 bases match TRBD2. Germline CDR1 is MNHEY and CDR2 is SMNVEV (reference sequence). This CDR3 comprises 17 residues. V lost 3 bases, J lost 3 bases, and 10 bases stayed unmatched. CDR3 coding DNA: TGTGCCAGCAGTTTGTTAGTAGCGGGAGGGCCAAGCTACGAGCAGTACTTC. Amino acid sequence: CASSLLVAGGPSYEQYF.

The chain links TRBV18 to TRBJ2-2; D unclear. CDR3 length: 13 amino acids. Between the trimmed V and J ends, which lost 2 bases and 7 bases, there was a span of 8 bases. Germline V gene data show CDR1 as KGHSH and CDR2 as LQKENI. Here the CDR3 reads CASSPTEDGELFF. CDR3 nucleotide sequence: TGTGCCAGCTCACCAACTGAGGACGGGGAGCTGTTTTTT.

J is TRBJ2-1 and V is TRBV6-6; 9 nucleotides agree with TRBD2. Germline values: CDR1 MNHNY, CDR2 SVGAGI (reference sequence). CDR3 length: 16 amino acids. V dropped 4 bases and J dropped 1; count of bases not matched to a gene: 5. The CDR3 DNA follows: TGTGCCAGCAGTTTCATTCTAGCGGGATCCTACAATGAGCAGTTCTTC. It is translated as CASSFILAGSYNEQFF.

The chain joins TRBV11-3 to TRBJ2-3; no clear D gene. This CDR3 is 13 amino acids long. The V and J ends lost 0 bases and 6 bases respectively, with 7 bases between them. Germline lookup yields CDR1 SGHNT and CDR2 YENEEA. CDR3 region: CASSLEVEDTQYF. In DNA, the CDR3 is TGTGCCAGCAGCTTAGAAGTAGAGGATACGCAGTATTTT.

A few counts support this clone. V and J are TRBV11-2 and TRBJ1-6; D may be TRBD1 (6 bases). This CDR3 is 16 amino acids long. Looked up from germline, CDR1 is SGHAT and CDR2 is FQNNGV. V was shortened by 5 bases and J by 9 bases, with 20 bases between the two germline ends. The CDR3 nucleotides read TGTGCCAGCAGCCTACAGGGTTCATCTTTGGGTTCACCCCTCCACTTT. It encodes CASSLQGSSLGSPLHF.

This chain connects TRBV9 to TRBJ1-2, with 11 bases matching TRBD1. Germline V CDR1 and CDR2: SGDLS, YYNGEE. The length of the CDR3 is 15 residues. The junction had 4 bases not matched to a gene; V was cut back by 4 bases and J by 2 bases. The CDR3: CASSIGTGGNYGYTF. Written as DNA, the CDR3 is TGTGCCAGCAGCATTGGGACAGGGGGAAACTATGGCTACACCTTC.

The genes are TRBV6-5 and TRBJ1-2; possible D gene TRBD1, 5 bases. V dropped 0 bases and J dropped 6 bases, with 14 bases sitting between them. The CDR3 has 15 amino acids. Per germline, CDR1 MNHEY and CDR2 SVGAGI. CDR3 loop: CASSYSIGGRDGYTF. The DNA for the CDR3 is TGTGCCAGCAGTTACTCGATCGGGGGGAGAGATGGCTACACCTTC.

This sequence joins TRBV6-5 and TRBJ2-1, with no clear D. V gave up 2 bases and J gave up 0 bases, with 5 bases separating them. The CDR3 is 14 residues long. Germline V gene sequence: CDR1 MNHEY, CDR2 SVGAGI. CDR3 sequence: CASSYEDSYNEQFF. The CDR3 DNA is TGTGCCAGCAGTTACGAGGACTCCTACAATGAGCAGTTCTTC.

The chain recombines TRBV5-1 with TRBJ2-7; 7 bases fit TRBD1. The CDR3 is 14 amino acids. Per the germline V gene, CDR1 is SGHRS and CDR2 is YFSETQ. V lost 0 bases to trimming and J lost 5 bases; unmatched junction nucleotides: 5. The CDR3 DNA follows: TGCGCCAGCAGCTTGGGGACAGGTCGTGACGAGCAGTACTTC. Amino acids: CASSLGTGRDEQYF. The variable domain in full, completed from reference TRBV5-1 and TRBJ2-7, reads KAGVTQTPRYLIKTRGQQVTLSCSPISGHRSVSWYQQTPGQGLQFLFEYFSETQRNKGNFPGRFSGRQFSNSRSEMNVSTLELGDSALYLCASSLGTGRDEQYFGPGTRLTVT.

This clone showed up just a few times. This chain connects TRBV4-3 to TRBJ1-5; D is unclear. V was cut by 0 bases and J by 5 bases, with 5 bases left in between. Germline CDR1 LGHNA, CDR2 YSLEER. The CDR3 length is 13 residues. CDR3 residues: CASSQELDQPQHF. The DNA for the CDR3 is TGCGCCAGCAGCCAAGAGTTGGATCAGCCCCAGCATTTT.